This T cell receptor beta chain emerged from a study of early stage breast cancer tumors. Whole-study context: Twelve of the 16 invasive tumors were ER+, PR+ and HER2-. Among some twelve ER+/PR+/HER2- tumors, eight were ductal, four lobular.

Study-level results: Commonly generated sequences made up most enriched TCRB sequences shared between patients.

Libraries were prepared by immunoSEQ multiplex PCR; TCRdb keeps only in-frame clonotypes and omits some of them. The sample yields over 25,000 clones, roughly two thirds seen once. V was clipped by 3 bases and J by 4 bases, with 9 bases between them. Germline CDR1 is MNHEY and CDR2 is SMNVEV (reference sequence). This CDR3 has 13 residues. Note on this clone: The antigen remains undetermined.

The receptor comes from a person aged 45 to 59 with breast cancer. The J gene is TRBJ1-1, the V gene TRBV27; no clear D. Sequencing was done on a sample of blood. In nucleotides, the CDR3 is TGTGCCAGCAGTTTTGCGACGGGCACTGAAGCTTTCTTT. It is translated as CASSFATGTEAFF.